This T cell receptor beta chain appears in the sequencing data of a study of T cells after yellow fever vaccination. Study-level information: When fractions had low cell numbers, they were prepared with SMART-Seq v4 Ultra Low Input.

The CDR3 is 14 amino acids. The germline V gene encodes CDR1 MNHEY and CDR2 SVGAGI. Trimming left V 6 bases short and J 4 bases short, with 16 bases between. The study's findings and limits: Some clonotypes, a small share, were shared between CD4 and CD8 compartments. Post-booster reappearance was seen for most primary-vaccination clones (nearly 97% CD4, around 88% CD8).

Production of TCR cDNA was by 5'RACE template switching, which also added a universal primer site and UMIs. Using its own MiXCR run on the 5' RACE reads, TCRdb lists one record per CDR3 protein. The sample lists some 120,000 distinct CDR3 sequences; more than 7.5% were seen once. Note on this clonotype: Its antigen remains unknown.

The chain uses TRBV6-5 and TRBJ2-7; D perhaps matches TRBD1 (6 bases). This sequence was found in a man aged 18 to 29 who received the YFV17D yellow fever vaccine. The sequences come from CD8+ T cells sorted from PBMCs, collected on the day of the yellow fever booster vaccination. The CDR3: CASSPGRGKYEQYF. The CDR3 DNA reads TGTGCCAGCAGCCCGGGAAGGGGGAAGTACGAGCAGTACTTC.